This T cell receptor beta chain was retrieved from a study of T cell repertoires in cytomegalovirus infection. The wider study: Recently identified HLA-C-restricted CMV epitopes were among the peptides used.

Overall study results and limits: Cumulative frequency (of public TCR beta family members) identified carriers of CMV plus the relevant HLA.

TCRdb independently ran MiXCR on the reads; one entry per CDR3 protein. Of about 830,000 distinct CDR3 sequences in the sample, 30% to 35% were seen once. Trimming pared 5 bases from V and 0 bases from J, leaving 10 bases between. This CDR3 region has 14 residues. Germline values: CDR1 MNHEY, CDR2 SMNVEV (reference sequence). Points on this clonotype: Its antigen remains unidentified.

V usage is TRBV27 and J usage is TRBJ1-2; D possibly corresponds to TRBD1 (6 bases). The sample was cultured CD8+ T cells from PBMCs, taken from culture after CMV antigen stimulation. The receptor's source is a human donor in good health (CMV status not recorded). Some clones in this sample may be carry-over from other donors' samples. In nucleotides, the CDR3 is TGTGCCAGCAGTGGGACATCCCCTAACTATGGCTACACCTTC. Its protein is CASSGTSPNYGYTF.